One TCR beta chain is described in this entry. These data are taken from a study of control samples from healthy donors and cancer patients. TCRdb keeps only in-frame clones here, not all; method: immunoSEQ multiplex PCR. The sample contains some 220,000 clones, 85% to 95% of which appear only once. The sequence derives from a man in his fifties in good health. Sequencing input: blood.

CDR3 in DNA: TGTGCCAGTACCCCACCGGGACAGGGTCACTACGAGCAGTACTTC. It codes for CASTPPGQGHYEQYF. The rearrangement uses TRBV19 and TRBJ2-7, with TRBD1 matching over 9 bases. Germline CDR1 reads LNHDA; CDR2 reads SQIVND (reference sequence). This CDR3 spans 15 amino acids. The junction had 10 bases not matched to a gene; V was cut back by 7 bases and J by 3 bases.